This section outlines one T cell receptor beta chain sequence together with its context. Its antigen is not identified. This tumor tissue came from a pretreatment baseline collection. The V gene's germline CDR1 is MDHEN and CDR2 SYDVKM. Trimming pared 5 bases from V and 6 bases from J, leaving 16 bases between. The CDR3 is 14 residues long. These data come from a study of circulating tumor DNA in untreated peripheral T-cell lymphoma. Regarding the study as a whole: Baseline tissues yielded 86% and baseline serum 65% to 70% tumor-specific clonotype detection.

The repertoire was sequenced with immunoSEQ multiplex PCR; TCRdb's copy has only in-frame clones and lacks some. This sample carries fewer than 8,000 clones, about three quarters of them seen once, and the ten largest clones take more than 15%. The clonotype comes from a human donor with peripheral T-cell lymphoma. The specimen sequenced was tumor tissue. The chain uses TRBV28 and TRBJ1-1; D is ambiguous. CDR3 sequence: CASSPWAPDPEAFF. For the CDR3, the DNA is TGTGCCAGCAGTCCTTGGGCCCCTGACCCTGAAGCTTTCTTT. The complete variable domain, with remaining parts taken from reference TRBV28 and TRBJ1-1, reads DVKVTQSSRYLVKRTGEKVFLECVQDMDHENMFWYRQDPGLGLRLIYFSYDVKMKEKGDIPEGYSVSREKKERFSLILESASTNQTSMYLCASSPWAPDPEAFFGQGTRLTVV.